This T cell receptor (beta chain) was captured by sequencing in a study of blood T cells in healthy people across ages. Study conclusions and caveats: More naive CD4+ cells and higher diversity were found in long-lived than in aged donors.

CDR1 and CDR2 (germline): SNHLY, FYNNEI. Trimming shortened V by 0 bases and J by 0 bases, and 15 bases separated the two germline ends. CDR3 length: 18 residues. Primers used in a second PCR of about 7 to 12 cycles were a sample-barcoded 5' primer and a J-beta primer mix. TCRdb reprocessed the 5' RACE reads via MiXCR and lists one record per CDR3 protein. In the table there are around 400,000 distinct CDR3 sequences, about 52% of which are singletons. To note about this clonotype: What it recognizes is unknown.

The sequenced material came from blood. The chain joins TRBV2 to TRBJ2-1, with D possibly matching TRBD2 (5 bases). The TCR comes from a man in his sixties in good health. For the CDR3, the DNA is TGTGCCAGCAGTGAAGCGCTCAGGACTCCCAGCTCCTACAATGAGCAGTTCTTC. Residues: CASSEALRTPSSYNEQFF.